One sample yielded the 21 T cell receptor gamma chains listed below, sequenced in a study of gamma delta lymphoproliferative disorders and STAT genes. Sequencing used genomic DNA taken from PBMCs of patients and controls. TCRdb reprocessed the multiplex PCR reads using CATT. The profile covers 2,000 to 2,500 gamma-chain clones, with approximately 10% appearing a single time and roughly 9.9% taken by the ten largest. The sequenced sample consisted of blood. The receptors originated from a human donor in good health.

This chain links TRGV10 with TRGJ1 or TRGJ2. In the absence of a J gene in TCRdb, the DNA was matched to germline to assign it here. Being an ORF, TRGV10 has a function that is uncertain. Trimming took 8 bases from V and 4 from J; bases not matched to a gene: 9. This CDR3 has 13 amino acids. CDR3 bases: TGTGCTGCGTGGGGTGCGGGATATTATAAGAAACTCTTT. It is translated as CAAWGAGYYKKLF.

By share, this clone counts as medium-sized. The rearrangement uses TRGV3 and TRGJ1 or TRGJ2. No J gene was available from TCRdb, and it was assigned here by a germline match of the DNA. V lost 3 bases to trimming and J lost 7 bases; unmatched junction nucleotides: 6. The CDR3 loop spans 12 amino acids. CDR1 is VTNTFY and CDR2 is YDVSTARD in the germline V gene (reference sequence). The CDR3 DNA sequence: TGTGCCACCTGGGACGGGAAGTATAAGAAACTCTTT. Translated, it gives CATWDGKYKKLF.

By share, this clone ranks as medium-sized. The chain is built from TRGV4 and TRGJ1 or TRGJ2. Since TCRdb gives no J gene, matching the DNA to germline was used here to assign it. Per the germline V gene, CDR1 is EGSTGY and CDR2 is YDSYTSSV. V trimming: 5 bases; J trimming: 3 bases; junction bases outside the gene matches: 10. The CDR3 loop spans 14 amino acids. Written as DNA, the CDR3 is TGTGCCACCTGGGGAGGGGGTGGTTATTATAAGAAACTCTTT. Its translation: CATWGGGGYYKKLF.

This clone was seen a handful of times. V is TRGV5 and J is TRGJ1 or TRGJ2. TCRdb records no J gene; here it was assigned by comparing the DNA to germline. In germline, CDR1 is VINAFY, CDR2 YDVSNSKD. The CDR3 length is 13 residues. Unmatched junction bases numbered 14, after V lost 3 bases and J lost 12 bases. CDR3 sequence: CATWDGGDIRKLF. The DNA of the CDR3 is TGTGCCACCTGGGACGGCGGGGATATCAGGAAACTCTTT.

This clone is medium-sized (0.01 to 0.1%) in the sample. The sample holds other DNA sequences that translate to the same CDR3. The rearrangement joins TRGV4 to TRGJ1 or TRGJ2. Here the J gene came from matching the DNA to germline, since TCRdb omits it. Trimming at V came to 3 bases and at J to 3 bases, leaving 2 bases not matched to a gene. The CDR3 consists of 12 residues. Germline V gives CDR1 EGSTGY, CDR2 YDSYTSSV. DNA of the CDR3: TGTGCCACCTGGGATTCTTATTATAAGAAACTCTTT. Protein: CATWDSYYKKLF.

On this clone itself: A read error may explain this, as a much larger clone is one base away. Other DNA sequences within the sample encode an identical CDR3. The V gene is TRGV9, the J gene TRGJ1 or TRGJ2. TCRdb offers no J gene call, so here the DNA was matched to germline to obtain one. The CDR3 has 13 residues. Germline-derived CDR1 and CDR2 are GITISATS and ISYDGTV (reference sequence). The CDR3 nucleotides are TGTGCCCTGTGGGAGGCGGCAGGGGATAAGAAACTCTTT. This sequence encodes CALWEAAGDKKLF.

By share, this clone ranks as medium-sized (0.01 to 0.1%). A V gene of TRGV9 was called, but no J gene was assigned. This CDR3 is 9 amino acids long. Germline CDR1 GITISATS, CDR2 ISYDGTV (reference sequence). CDR3 loop: CSVLREVLF. CDR3 DNA sequence: TGCTCTGTCCTTAGGGAGGTACTCTTT.

The rearrangement uses TRGV9 and TRGJP. Because TCRdb records no J gene, it was assigned here through a match of the DNA to germline. V lost 2 bases and J lost 6; bases outside the gene matches: 4. The CDR3 spans 16 residues. Germline lookup yields CDR1 GITISATS and CDR2 ISYDGTV (reference sequence). CDR3 coding DNA: TGTGCCTTGTGGGAGGATCGAGAGTTGGGCAAAAAAATCAAGGTATTT. Translating it yields CALWEDRELGKKIKVF.

This clone counts as medium-sized. The chain joins TRGV5 to TRGJ1 or TRGJ2. TCRdb offers no J gene call, so here the DNA was matched to germline to obtain one. V lost 3 bases, J lost 10 bases, and 9 bases stayed unmatched. CDR3 length: 12 residues. CDR1 and CDR2 from the germline V gene are VINAFY and YDVSNSKD. The CDR3 DNA is TGTGCCACCTGGGACGGTGGGCCCAAGAAACTCTTT. This codes for CATWDGGPKKLF.

This clone is medium-sized within its sample. Within the sample, other DNA sequences also encode this same CDR3. The chain joins TRGV4 to TRGJ1 or TRGJ2. The J gene, missing from TCRdb, was assigned here through DNA to germline matching. CDR1 and CDR2 (germline): EGSTGY, YDSYTSSV. This CDR3 spans 13 amino acids. Unmatched junction bases numbered 3, after V lost 1 base and J lost 3 bases. The DNA for the CDR3 is TGTGCCACCTGGGATGGTATTTATTATAAGAAACTCTTT. Translated: CATWDGIYYKKLF.

This clone is categorized as medium-sized. V is TRGV10 and J is TRGJ1 or TRGJ2. The J gene comes from matching the DNA to germline here; TCRdb lacks it. TRGV10 is marked as an open reading frame, function uncertain. This CDR3 region has 15 residues. The V and J ends lost 8 bases and 3 bases, in that order; junction bases with no gene match: 14. The CDR3 loop is CAAWDLGRSYYKKLF. In DNA, the CDR3 is TGTGCTGCGTGGGATTTAGGTAGGAGTTATTATAAGAAACTCTTT.

This clone is medium-sized. J is TRGJ1 or TRGJ2 and V is TRGV3. The J gene, left out of TCRdb, was set here by checking the DNA against germline. Trimming at V came to 11 bases and at J to 7 bases, leaving 11 bases not matched to a gene. Germline CDR1 reads VTNTFY; CDR2 reads YDVSTARD (reference sequence). This CDR3 region has 11 residues. In DNA form, the CDR3 reads TGTGCCAACCCTAGTTGGTATAAGAAACTCTTT. As protein: CANPSWYKKLF.

By share of the sample, this clone is medium-sized. The chain links TRGV4 to TRGJ1 or TRGJ2. TCRdb lists no J gene, so it was determined here by aligning the DNA to germline. Germline V gene sequence: CDR1 EGSTGY, CDR2 YDSYTSSV. This CDR3 has 12 amino acids. V lost 0 bases to trimming and J lost 10 bases; unmatched junction nucleotides: 6. CDR3 coding DNA: TGTGCCACCTGGGATGGGCTAAAAAAGAAACTCTTT. The encoded protein is CATWDGLKKKLF.

This clone was seen a handful of times. Possible read error: a much larger clone is one base away. The chain couples TRGV10 to TRGJP1. The J gene, left out of TCRdb, was set here by checking the DNA against germline. Being an ORF, TRGV10 has a function that is uncertain. The CDR3 contains 15 residues. The CDR3 sequence is CAVWDLYTTGWFKIF. Written as DNA, the CDR3 is TGTGCTGTGTGGGACTTGTATACCACTGGTTGGTTCAAGATATTT.

This clone is medium-sized (0.01 to 0.1%) in the sample. The chain carries TRGV10 and TRGJ1 or TRGJ2. The J gene, missing from TCRdb, was assigned here through DNA to germline matching. Being an ORF, TRGV10 has a function that is uncertain. The CDR3 covers 12 residues. The junction had 2 bases not matched to a gene; V was cut back by 8 bases and J by 0 bases. In nucleotides, the CDR3 is TGTGCTGCGTGGGGGAATTATTATAAGAAACTCTTT. Its translation: CAAWGNYYKKLF.

Judged by abundance, this clone is large (0.1 to 1%). The chain couples TRGV3 to TRGJP2. The J gene, absent from TCRdb, was called here by matching the DNA to germline. CDR3 length: 15 amino acids. Germline assignment: CDR1 VTNTFY and CDR2 YDVSTARD (reference sequence). The junction had 2 bases not matched to a gene; V was cut back by 0 bases and J by 1 base. The CDR3, as DNA: TGTGCCACCTGGGACAGGCTTAGTAGTGATTGGATCAAGACGTTT. It yields the protein CATWDRLSSDWIKTF.

This clone was seen at least ten times. V usage is TRGV4 and J usage is TRGJ1 or TRGJ2. The J gene, missing from TCRdb, was assigned here through DNA to germline matching. V lost 5 bases, J lost 12 bases, and 4 bases stayed unmatched. The germline V gene has CDR1 EGSTGY and CDR2 YDSYTSSV. The CDR3 spans 9 residues. The CDR3 spells CATWAGKLF. CDR3 coding DNA: TGTGCCACCTGGGCAGGGAAACTCTTT.

Within the sample, this clone is medium-sized (0.01 to 0.1%). This CDR3 reads CATWERYYKKLF. CDR3 DNA sequence: TGTGCCACCTGGGAACGTTATTATAAGAAACTCTTT. This chain uses TRGV4 with TRGJ1 or TRGJ2. TCRdb carries no J gene annotation; the J gene was assigned here by matching the DNA with germline. From germline, CDR1 is EGSTGY and CDR2 YDSYTSSV. This CDR3 has 12 amino acids. J gave up 3 bases and V 4 bases, and 3 bases lay outside the gene matches.

The chain employs TRGV5 and TRGJ1 or TRGJ2. The J gene is absent in TCRdb and was assigned here via DNA matching to germline. The CDR3 has 12 amino acids. CDR1 and CDR2 (germline): VINAFY, YDVSNSKD. V shed 0 bases and J 12 bases; nucleotides not matched to a gene: 8. CDR3 bases: TGTGCCACCTGGGACAGGCCGAAGTGGAAACTCTTT. Amino acids: CATWDRPKWKLF.

By frequency in the sample, this clone is medium-sized (0.01 to 0.1%). The rearrangement links TRGV3 to TRGJ1 or TRGJ2. No J gene is reported in TCRdb; it was inferred here by comparing the DNA with germline. The length of the CDR3 is 15 residues. Germline V gene data show CDR1 as VTNTFY and CDR2 as YDVSTARD (reference sequence). With V trimmed by 0 bases and J by 8 bases, 13 bases remained unmatched. CDR3 loop: CATWDRPTFGDKKLF. In nucleotides, the CDR3 is TGTGCCACCTGGGACAGGCCCACGTTCGGGGATAAGAAACTCTTT.

The sample holds a few counts of this clone. CDR3 nucleotide sequence: TGTGCCACCAGGACCACTGGTTGGTTCAAGATATTT. Protein product: CATRTTGWFKIF. The J gene is TRGJP1, the V gene TRGV4. As TCRdb names no J gene, one was assigned here on the basis of a DNA match to germline. The CDR3 has 12 amino acids. The germline V gene encodes CDR1 EGSTGY and CDR2 YDSYTSSV. The V and J ends lost 9 bases and 2 bases, in that order; junction bases with no gene match: 3.